A selection of T cell receptor beta chains follows, all from one sample in a study of early T cells in non-severe SARS-CoV-2 infection. Via MiXCR, TCRdb re-called the 5' RACE reads, giving one row per CDR3 protein. The sample shows some 67,000 distinct CDR3 sequences, approximately 9.1% of them seen only once. The sample was whole blood, taken at baseline. Receptors were obtained from an adult who was a healthcare worker with PCR-confirmed SARS-CoV-2 infection or an uninfected control (not recorded which). CDR3s include the opening cysteine and the closing phenylalanine or tryptophan. Each record gives: clone size, D gene, V gene, J gene, CDR3 protein, CDR3 DNA. The D gene is left open where the match is weak. Clone size is shown for a subset of rows, as once, few, many or a class of expanded clone.

clone_size: NA
d_call: NA
v_call: TRBV5-4
j_call: TRBJ1-2
cdr3_aa: CASSSRTGNRYGYTF
cdr3_nt: TGTGCCAGCAGCTCACGAACGGGGAATAGATATGGCTACACCTTC

clone_size: NA
d_call: NA
v_call: TRBV20-1
j_call: TRBJ1-1
cdr3_aa: CSARDRVGAYTEAFF
cdr3_nt: TGCAGTGCTAGAGATCGTGTAGGGGCTTACACTGAAGCTTTCTTT

clone_size: many
d_call: NA
v_call: TRBV18
j_call: TRBJ1-2
cdr3_aa: CASSPQGPPTYGYTF
cdr3_nt: TGTGCCAGCTCACCGCAGGGGCCCCCCACCTATGGCTACACCTTC

clone_size: many
d_call: NA
v_call: TRBV6-5
j_call: TRBJ2-7
cdr3_aa: CASSPSPYEQYF
cdr3_nt: TGTGCCAGCAGTCCCTCCCCCTACGAGCAGTACTTC

clone_size: NA
d_call: NA
v_call: TRBV27
j_call: TRBJ2-1
cdr3_aa: CVTSPGPILNEQFF
cdr3_nt: TGTGTCACCTCCCCGGGACCCATTTTAAATGAGCAGTTCTTC

clone_size: many
d_call: NA
v_call: TRBV27
j_call: TRBJ2-1
cdr3_aa: CASTTGKYNEQFF
cdr3_nt: TGTGCCAGCACCACCGGGAAATACAATGAGCAGTTCTTC

clone_size: NA
d_call: TRBD2
v_call: TRBV11-1
j_call: TRBJ2-1
cdr3_aa: CASSFLAGGPAEQFF
cdr3_nt: TGTGCCAGCAGCTTCCTAGCGGGAGGGCCAGCTGAGCAGTTCTTC

clone_size: few
d_call: TRBD2
v_call: TRBV28
j_call: TRBJ2-7
cdr3_aa: CASRPRGSGLYEQYF
cdr3_nt: TGTGCCAGCAGACCCCGGGGTAGCGGGCTATACGAGCAGTACTTC

clone_size: many
d_call: NA
v_call: TRBV11-1
j_call: TRBJ2-1
cdr3_aa: CASSLERVDYNEQFF
cdr3_nt: TGTGCCAGCAGCTTGGAGCGGGTGGATTACAATGAGCAGTTCTTC

clone_size: NA
d_call: NA
v_call: TRBV7-9
j_call: TRBJ2-1
cdr3_aa: CASNSNQGEQFF
cdr3_nt: TGTGCCAGCAATAGCAACCAGGGTGAGCAGTTCTTC

clone_size: NA
d_call: TRBD2
v_call: TRBV12-3/TRBV12-4
j_call: TRBJ2-1
cdr3_aa: CASSFSGRNNEQFF
cdr3_nt: TGTGCCAGCAGTTTTAGCGGGAGAAACAATGAGCAGTTCTTC

clone_size: few
d_call: NA
v_call: TRBV27
j_call: TRBJ1-5
cdr3_aa: CASSLLGRRGNQPQHF
cdr3_nt: TGTGCCAGCAGTTTATTGGGCAGGCGAGGCAATCAGCCCCAGCATTTT

clone_size: NA
d_call: TRBD2
v_call: TRBV27
j_call: TRBJ2-1
cdr3_aa: CASTRRTSGNYEQFF
cdr3_nt: TGTGCCAGCACGAGACGGACTAGCGGGAACTATGAGCAGTTCTTC

clone_size: NA
d_call: NA
v_call: TRBV19
j_call: TRBJ2-6
cdr3_aa: CASSPRESGANVLTF
cdr3_nt: TGTGCCAGTAGTCCTCGGGAATCTGGGGCCAACGTCCTGACTTTC

clone_size: NA
d_call: TRBD2
v_call: TRBV29-1
j_call: TRBJ2-3
cdr3_aa: CSVETGGGTDTQYF
cdr3_nt: TGCAGCGTTGAAACGGGAGGTGGCACAGATACGCAGTATTTT

clone_size: few
d_call: NA
v_call: TRBV5-4
j_call: TRBJ1-1
cdr3_aa: CASSLGQVNTEAFF
cdr3_nt: TGTGCCAGCAGCTTGGGACAGGTCAACACTGAAGCTTTCTTT

clone_size: many
d_call: NA
v_call: TRBV28
j_call: TRBJ2-5
cdr3_aa: CASGYMQETQYF
cdr3_nt: TGTGCCAGCGGATACATGCAAGAGACCCAGTACTTC

clone_size: few
d_call: TRBD2
v_call: TRBV3-1
j_call: TRBJ2-7
cdr3_aa: CASSQVGTGLAKTYEQYF
cdr3_nt: TGTGCCAGCAGCCAAGTGGGGACGGGACTAGCGAAAACCTACGAGCAGTACTTC

clone_size: many
d_call: TRBD1
v_call: TRBV27
j_call: TRBJ2-7
cdr3_aa: CASSLGRGSYEQYF
cdr3_nt: TGTGCCAGCAGTTTGGGCAGGGGGTCCTACGAGCAGTACTTC

clone_size: few
d_call: NA
v_call: TRBV6-4
j_call: TRBJ2-1
cdr3_aa: CASTRRGGWFLSSYNEQFF
cdr3_nt: TGTGCCAGCACTAGACGAGGGGGGTGGTTTTTAAGCTCCTACAATGAGCAGTTCTTC

clone_size: NA
d_call: TRBD1
v_call: TRBV6-2/TRBV6-3
j_call: TRBJ1-1
cdr3_aa: CVSRGGTVEAFF
cdr3_nt: TGTGTCAGCAGGGGGGGCACAGTCGAAGCTTTCTTT

clone_size: NA
d_call: TRBD1
v_call: TRBV3-1
j_call: TRBJ1-1
cdr3_aa: CASSRDRGLTTNTEAFF
cdr3_nt: TGTGCCAGCAGTAGGGACAGGGGGCTTACTACGAACACTGAAGCTTTCTTT

clone_size: few
d_call: NA
v_call: TRBV4-1
j_call: TRBJ1-3
cdr3_aa: CASSPTQTEGNTIYF
cdr3_nt: TGCGCCAGCAGCCCAACACAGACGGAGGGAAACACCATATATTTT

clone_size: few
d_call: NA
v_call: TRBV20-1
j_call: TRBJ2-1
cdr3_aa: CSARGLGGYNEQFF
cdr3_nt: TGCAGTGCTAGAGGACTTGGGGGCTACAATGAGCAGTTCTTC

clone_size: NA
d_call: NA
v_call: TRBV7-2
j_call: TRBJ2-3
cdr3_aa: CASSLVRTRDTQYF
cdr3_nt: TGTGCCAGCAGCTTAGTCCGGACTCGAGATACGCAGTATTTT

clone_size: NA
d_call: NA
v_call: TRBV7-9
j_call: TRBJ2-7
cdr3_aa: CASSLEDESYEQYF
cdr3_nt: TGTGCCAGCAGCTTAGAGGACGAGTCCTACGAGCAGTACTTC

clone_size: once
d_call: NA
v_call: TRBV7-2
j_call: TRBJ2-7
cdr3_aa: CASSLHRYEQYF
cdr3_nt: TGTGCCAGCAGCCTACACCGGTACGAGCAGTACTTC

clone_size: few
d_call: TRBD1
v_call: TRBV6-2/TRBV6-3
j_call: TRBJ2-1
cdr3_aa: CASSGGTGAYNEQFF
cdr3_nt: TGTGCCAGCAGTGGCGGGACAGGAGCCTACAATGAGCAGTTCTTC

clone_size: few
d_call: NA
v_call: TRBV18
j_call: TRBJ1-5
cdr3_aa: CASSLRDFNSPQHF
cdr3_nt: TGTGCCAGCTCACTCCGGGACTTTAACTCGCCCCAGCATTTT

clone_size: many
d_call: NA
v_call: TRBV7-2
j_call: TRBJ2-1
cdr3_aa: CASSFPSVNEQFF
cdr3_nt: TGTGCCAGCAGCTTTCCCTCCGTGAATGAGCAGTTCTTC

clone_size: NA
d_call: NA
v_call: TRBV6-5
j_call: TRBJ1-5
cdr3_aa: CASSSRQDWQPQHF
cdr3_nt: TGTGCCAGCAGTTCCCGACAGGACTGGCAGCCCCAGCATTTT

clone_size: many
d_call: NA
v_call: TRBV20-1
j_call: TRBJ2-4
cdr3_aa: CSARGVGNIQYF
cdr3_nt: TGCAGTGCTAGAGGTGTGGGGAACATTCAGTACTTC

clone_size: NA
d_call: NA
v_call: TRBV12-3/TRBV12-4
j_call: TRBJ2-1
cdr3_aa: CASSFGREMGEQFF
cdr3_nt: TGTGCCAGCAGTTTCGGACGGGAGATGGGTGAGCAGTTCTTC

clone_size: many
d_call: NA
v_call: TRBV11-2
j_call: TRBJ1-1
cdr3_aa: CASSLEPGSGTEAFF
cdr3_nt: TGTGCCAGCAGCTTAGAACCGGGATCAGGCACTGAAGCTTTCTTT

clone_size: NA
d_call: NA
v_call: TRBV9
j_call: TRBJ2-7
cdr3_aa: CASSVTTAARDGQYF
cdr3_nt: TGTGCCAGCAGCGTAACAACGGCGGCTCGGGATGGGCAGTACTTC

clone_size: few
d_call: NA
v_call: TRBV10-2
j_call: TRBJ1-4
cdr3_aa: CASSEAQRSEKLFF
cdr3_nt: TGCGCCAGCAGTGAGGCCCAGCGGAGTGAAAAACTGTTTTTT

clone_size: many
d_call: NA
v_call: TRBV7-2
j_call: TRBJ1-5
cdr3_aa: CASSPQGLQQPQHF
cdr3_nt: TGTGCCAGCAGCCCGCAGGGTCTGCAGCAGCCCCAGCATTTT

clone_size: few
d_call: TRBD1
v_call: TRBV27
j_call: TRBJ2-5
cdr3_aa: CASSFRDRGPGETQYF
cdr3_nt: TGTGCCAGCAGTTTTAGGGACAGGGGGCCGGGAGAGACCCAGTACTTC